A selection of T cell receptor beta chains follows, all from one sample in a study of blood T cell repertoires in COVID-19. Only in-frame clones appear in the TCRdb table, and some are missing; sequencing was by immunoSEQ multiplex PCR. The table includes 120,000 or so clones, around 83% detected once. What was sequenced was peripheral blood. Every receptor here comes from a man in his fifties or sixties with acute or convalescent COVID-19. Both conserved end residues are part of each CDR3. Fields, in order: J gene, V gene, clone size, D gene, CDR3 length, CDR3 protein, CDR3 DNA. The D gene is left open where the match is weak. Some rows have no size entry. The others give once, few or many, or a class for an expanded clone.

TRBJ1-1 | TRBV5-1 | - | - | 15 | CASSAGRGDNTEAFF | TGCGCCAGCAGCGCGGGGCGGGGGGATAACACTGAAGCTTTCTTT
TRBJ2-7 | TRBV10-1 | - | - | 17 | CASSEGRAGPSSYEQYF | TGCGCCAGCAGTGAGGGCCGGGCGGGTCCTAGCTCCTACGAGCAGTACTTC
TRBJ1-5 | TRBV10-3 | - | - | 16 | CAISESATGTSQPQHF | TGTGCCATCAGTGAGTCGGCGACAGGAACAAGTCAGCCCCAGCATTTT
TRBJ2-7 | TRBV15 | - | TRBD2 | 18 | CATSSGTSGFLTHYEQYF | TGTGCCACCAGCAGCGGGACTAGCGGGTTCCTTACCCACTACGAGCAGTACTTC
TRBJ2-3 | TRBV3-1/TRBV3-2 | - | - | 12 | CASSRGTDTQYF | TGTGCCAGCAGCCGCGGCACAGATACGCAGTATTTT
TRBJ2-7 | TRBV6-5 | - | TRBD2 | 14 | CATSGTSGSLEQYF | TGTGCCACCTCCGGGACTAGCGGATCTCTCGAGCAGTACTTC
TRBJ2-5 | TRBV7-8 | - | TRBD2 | 15 | CASSLSGGVRETQYF | TGTGCCAGCAGCTTAAGTGGGGGGGTGAGGGAGACCCAGTACTTC
TRBJ2-7 | TRBV11-1 | once | - | 13 | CASSLSGTYEQYF | TGTGCCAGCAGTCTGAGCGGTACCTACGAGCAGTACTTC
TRBJ2-7 | TRBV5-1 | once | - | 15 | CASSLEGESYYEQYF | TGCGCCAGCAGCTTGGAAGGAGAATCATACTACGAGCAGTACTTC
TRBJ1-2 | TRBV15 | - | - | 14 | CATSLPTYNYGYTF | TGTGCCACCAGCCTTCCCACTTATAACTATGGCTACACCTTC
TRBJ1-5 | TRBV7-9 | few | - | 14 | CASSLETGNQPQHF | TGTGCCAGCAGCTTAGAGACGGGAAATCAGCCCCAGCATTTT
TRBJ1-2 | TRBV28 | once | TRBD1 | 16 | CASSVNPGQGLKGYTF | TGTGCCAGCAGTGTTAATCCGGGACAGGGTTTAAAAGGCTACACCTTC
TRBJ2-3 | TRBV7-9 | - | - | 15 | CASSSSGISTDTQYF | TGTGCCAGCAGCTCTTCCGGGATTAGCACAGATACGCAGTATTTT
TRBJ2-1 | TRBV28 | - | - | 15 | CASSGGGSGSNEQFF | TGTGCCAGCAGTGGAGGTGGAAGCGGATCAAATGAGCAGTTCTTC